Presented here are 14 T cell receptor beta chains from one specimen sequenced in a study of resident and recirculating memory T cells in vitiligo (dated by TCRdb to between 2017 and 2018). The library was prepared using the immunoSEQ multiplex PCR assay. In its TCRdb copy, this immuneACCESS table keeps in-frame sequences only and misses some clones. Where compared with another copy, unresolved V genes explain less than half of these, and the others have no known cause. A total of some 70,000 clones appear in this sample, 91% of them only once. The ten top clones hold 4% to 5.5% of the sample. The sequenced material came from blood. These receptors originate from a male donor with vitiligo.

This rearrangement joins TRBV28 to TRBJ1-5; 7 nucleotides align to TRBD1. V was clipped by 5 bases and J by 0 bases; unmatched bases: 7. Germline assignment: CDR1 MDHEN and CDR2 SYDVKM. The CDR3 loop spans 16 amino acids. The CDR3 spells CASSRPGGYSNQPQHF. Here the CDR3 DNA reads TGTGCCAGCAGTAGGCCAGGGGGGTATAGCAATCAGCCCCAGCATTTT.

The chain couples TRBV29-1 to TRBJ2-5; TRBD1 is a possible D gene (6 bases). Per the germline V gene, CDR1 is SQVTM and CDR2 is ANQGSEA. V was cut by 3 bases and J by 1 base, with 12 bases left in between. The CDR3 has 14 residues. The CDR3 nucleotides are TGCAGCGTTGACACCGGACAGACCCAAGAGACCCAGTACTTC. Translation: CSVDTGQTQETQYF.

The chain recombines TRBV5-4 with TRBJ2-3; the match to TRBD2 covers 10 bases. The CDR3 totals 17 residues. Germline loops: CDR1 SGHNT, CDR2 YYREEE (reference sequence). Trimming removed 3 bases from V and 3 bases from J; junction bases left unmatched: 10. The CDR3 DNA reads as TGTGCCAGCAGCTCCCCGGGTAGCGGGGGGTCAACAGATACGCAGTATTTT. Residues: CASSSPGSGGSTDTQYF.

This clone occurred once. The CDR3 nucleotides are TGTGCCAGCAGCCCACCGGGTCTTCGGGAAGCTTTCTTT. The encoded protein is CASSPPGLREAFF. This chain uses TRBV28 with TRBJ1-1; D remains ambiguous. With 6 bases removed from V and 8 bases from J, the gap between germline ends came to 16 bases. The CDR3 extends over 13 amino acids. Germline values: CDR1 MDHEN, CDR2 SYDVKM.

The rearrangement joins TRBV9 to TRBJ2-7; no definite D call. The V and J ends lost 0 bases and 2 bases respectively, with 9 bases between them. CDR3 length equals 14 residues. Germline assignment: CDR1 SGDLS and CDR2 YYNGEE. The CDR3 DNA reads TGTGCCAGCAGCGTAGAGGCCGGAGCCTACGAGCAGTACTTC. It yields the protein CASSVEAGAYEQYF. Variable domain in full (rest from reference TRBV9 and TRBJ2-7): DSGVTQTPKHLITATGQRVTLRCSPRSGDLSVYWYQQSLDQGLQFLIQYYNGEERAKGNILERFSAQQFPDLHSELNLSSLELGDSALYFCASSVEAGAYEQYFGPGTRLTVT.

The rearrangement links TRBV28 to TRBJ2-5, with 8 nucleotides matching TRBD1. With V trimmed by 5 bases and J by 0 bases, 5 bases remained unmatched. There are 15 residues in the CDR3. Germline V gene lookup returns CDR1 MDHEN and CDR2 SYDVKM. CDR3: CASSPGQGHQETQYF. The DNA for the CDR3 is TGTGCCAGCAGTCCCGGACAGGGACACCAAGAGACCCAGTACTTC.

The genes are TRBV4-1 and TRBJ2-7, with a weak D call TRBD1 (5 bases). In germline, CDR1 is MGHRA, CDR2 YSYEKL. V gave up 6 bases and J gave up 6 bases, with 15 bases separating them. The CDR3 sequence is 13 residues long. The chain's CDR3 is CASRTQGVGEQYF. Written as DNA, the CDR3 is TGCGCCAGCAGAACACAAGGGGTAGGCGAGCAGTACTTC.

J is TRBJ2-2 and V is TRBV2; no clear D. V shed 2 bases and J shed 6 bases, with 4 bases lying between them. Germline-derived CDR1 and CDR2 are SNHLY and FYNNEI. The CDR3 runs to 12 residues. The DNA for the CDR3 is TGTGCCAGCAGTGAAATAGCCGGGGAGCTGTTTTTT. Its translation is CASSEIAGELFF.

This chain joins TRBV5-1 and TRBJ2-7, with 7 bases that match TRBD2. The CDR3 is 18 residues long. The germline V gene has CDR1 SGHRS and CDR2 YFSETQ. V lost 1 base and J lost 0; bases outside the gene matches: 13. The CDR3 is CASSLSRDRRGSSYEQYF. The DNA for the CDR3 is TGCGCCAGCAGCTTGTCTCGGGATAGGCGGGGGAGCTCCTACGAGCAGTACTTC.

This rearrangement joins TRBV23-1 to TRBJ2-7; D unresolved. TRBV23-1 is known as an ORF, though its function is uncertain. Trimming took off 4 bases at V and 0 bases at J, with 10 bases between the two ends. This CDR3 has 14 residues. The CDR3 bases are TGCGCCAGCAGTCGACTTCTGAGCTCCTACGAGCAGTACTTC. This sequence encodes CASSRLLSSYEQYF.

The rearrangement joins TRBV5-1 to TRBJ2-1, with 9 bases matching TRBD1. There are 14 residues in the CDR3. Looked up from germline, CDR1 is SGHRS and CDR2 is YFSETQ. Losses at the gene ends were 7 bases for V and 3 bases for J; bases not matched to a gene: 5. CDR3 protein: CASGPGQGYNEQFF. CDR3 in DNA: TGCGCCAGCGGTCCGGGACAGGGCTACAATGAGCAGTTCTTC.

The chain carries TRBV5-6 and TRBJ2-3; 10 bases match TRBD2. Germline CDR1 reads SGHDT; CDR2 reads YYEEEE. The CDR3 is 14 residues long. V trimming: 9 bases; J trimming: 3 bases; junction bases outside the gene matches: 7. CDR3 amino acids: CATGSSGGTDTQYF. The CDR3 nucleotides are TGTGCCACCGGATCTAGCGGGGGTACAGATACGCAGTATTTT.

The chain is built from TRBV7-9 and TRBJ1-1, with 7 bases lining up with TRBD1. The CDR3 runs to 19 residues. The germline V gene has CDR1 SEHNR and CDR2 FQNEAQ (reference sequence). The junction had 17 bases not matched to a gene; V was cut back by 0 bases and J by 4 bases. The CDR3 sequence: CASSLAMMTGKELSTEAFF. CDR3 sequence (DNA): TGTGCCAGCAGCTTAGCGATGATGACAGGGAAGGAGTTGAGCACTGAAGCTTTCTTT. The full variable domain, in which reference TRBV7-9 and TRBJ1-1 provide the parts outside the CDR3, is DTGVSQNPRHKITKRGQNVTFRCDPISEHNRLYWYRQTLGQGPEFLTYFQNEAQLEKSRLLSDRFSAERPKGSFSTLEIQRTEQGDSAMYLCASSLAMMTGKELSTEAFFGQGTRLTVV.

The rearrangement uses TRBV10-3 and TRBJ1-5; TRBD1 aligns across 7 bases. The germline gives CDR1 ENHRY, CDR2 SYGVKD. The CDR3 runs 14 residues. The ends lost 4 bases at V and 7 bases at J; junction bases unmatched: 7. The CDR3 nucleotides are TGTGCCATCAGTGTGCGTGGGGACAGCCAGCCCCAGCATTTT. The encoded protein is CAISVRGDSQPQHF.